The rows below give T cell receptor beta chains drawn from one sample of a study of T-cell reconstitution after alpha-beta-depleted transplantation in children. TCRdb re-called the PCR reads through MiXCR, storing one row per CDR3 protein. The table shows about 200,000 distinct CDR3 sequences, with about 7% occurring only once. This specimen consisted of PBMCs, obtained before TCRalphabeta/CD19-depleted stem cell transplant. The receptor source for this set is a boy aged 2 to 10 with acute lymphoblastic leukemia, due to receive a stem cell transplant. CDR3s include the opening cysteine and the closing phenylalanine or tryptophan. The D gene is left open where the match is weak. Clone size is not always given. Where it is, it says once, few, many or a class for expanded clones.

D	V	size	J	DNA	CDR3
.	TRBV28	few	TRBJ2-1	TGTGCCAGCACTGGGGTGACTGAGCAGTTCTTC	CASTGVTEQFF
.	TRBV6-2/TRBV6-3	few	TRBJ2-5	TGTGCCAGCAGTTACCAGTTAGAGACCCAGTACTTC	CASSYQLETQYF
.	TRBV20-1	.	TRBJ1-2	TGCAGTGCTAGAGATCGCGGATCGGGACCGATGGAACTCTATGGCTACACCTTC	CSARDRGSGPMELYGYTF
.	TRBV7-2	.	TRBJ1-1	TGTGCCAGCAGCCAAAGGGGGGGCACTGAAGCTTTCTTT	CASSQRGGTEAFF
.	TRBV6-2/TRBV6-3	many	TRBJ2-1	TGTGCCAGCAGTAGCCGGACAGCCGGAACGACATACAATGAGCAGTTCTTC	CASSSRTAGTTYNEQFF
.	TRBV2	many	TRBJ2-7	TGTGCCAGCCTGAGTCCGGAGGGCTACGAGCAGTACTTC	CASLSPEGYEQYF
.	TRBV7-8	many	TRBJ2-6	TGTGCCAGCAGCTTGGAGGGCTCTGGGGCCAACGTCCTGACTTTC	CASSLEGSGANVLTF
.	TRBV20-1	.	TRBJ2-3	TGCAGTGCTGGACGCCCGACAGGACGCACAGATACGCAGTATTTT	CSAGRPTGRTDTQYF
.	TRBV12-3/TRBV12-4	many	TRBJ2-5	TGTGCCAGCAGCCTACGTACGGAGACCCAGTACTTC	CASSLRTETQYF
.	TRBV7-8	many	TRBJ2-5	TGTGCCAGCAGCTTAGTTCGGCCGGGGGCCCGGCAAGAGACCCAGTACTTC	CASSLVRPGARQETQYF
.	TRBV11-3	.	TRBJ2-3	TGTGCCAGCAGCTTAGAGGGGTTCTGGTATTTT	CASSLEGFWYF
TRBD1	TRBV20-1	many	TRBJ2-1	TGCAGTGCTCTACCGGGACAGAGTGGAAATGAGCAGTTCTTC	CSALPGQSGNEQFF
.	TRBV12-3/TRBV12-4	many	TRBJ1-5	TGTGCCAGCAGCCCTCGGCGGGGGTTCAAATGGAATCAGCCCCAGCATTTT	CASSPRRGFKWNQPQHF
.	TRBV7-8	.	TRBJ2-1	TGTGCCAGCAGCCTCTTCGGGGACAATGAGCAGTTCTTC	CASSLFGDNEQFF
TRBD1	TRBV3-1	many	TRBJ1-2	TGTGCCAGCAGCCCCGGATCATTCCAGGGGGCATATGGCTACACCTTC	CASSPGSFQGAYGYTF
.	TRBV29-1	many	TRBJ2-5	TGCAGCGTTGAAGTAATCGGACAGACAGCGACCCAGTACTTC	CSVEVIGQTATQYF
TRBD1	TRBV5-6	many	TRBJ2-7	TGTGCCAGCAGCCCGAGACAGGGCTACGAGCAGTACTTC	CASSPRQGYEQYF
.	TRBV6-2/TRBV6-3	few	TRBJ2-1	TGTGCCAGCAGTTACGCAAACAGGGACAATGAGCAGTTCTTC	CASSYANRDNEQFF
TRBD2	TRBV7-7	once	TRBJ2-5	TGTGCCAGCAGCTTAGCGGGACTAGGAGAGACCCAGTACTTC	CASSLAGLGETQYF
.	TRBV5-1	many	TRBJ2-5	TGCGCCAGCAGCTCGGGTCTGAGGGATTTGGAGACCCAGTACTTC	CASSSGLRDLETQYF
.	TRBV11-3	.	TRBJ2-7	TGTGCCAGCAGCTTAGGCTTTTCCTCCGTACGGCAGTACTTC	CASSLGFSSVRQYF
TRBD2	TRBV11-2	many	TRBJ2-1	TGTGCCAGCAGCTTGACTAGCGGGAGTATGGTGGGCCCCTACAATGAGCAGTTCTTC	CASSLTSGSMVGPYNEQFF
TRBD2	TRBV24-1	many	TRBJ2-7	TGTGCCACCAGTGATTCCGGGACTAGCGGAACCTACGAGCAGTACTTC	CATSDSGTSGTYEQYF
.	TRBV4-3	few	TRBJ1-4	TGCGCCAGCAGCCGGAGGTTTTTGGGAACTAATGAAAAACTGTTTTTT	CASSRRFLGTNEKLFF
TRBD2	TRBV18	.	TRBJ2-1	TGTGCCAGCTCACAATCGGAAGCGGGGGGCTGGACGCACAATGAGCAGTTCTTC	CASSQSEAGGWTHNEQFF
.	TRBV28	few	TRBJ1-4	TGTGCCAGCAGTTTATCTGGGGATGAAAAACTGTTTTTT	CASSLSGDEKLFF
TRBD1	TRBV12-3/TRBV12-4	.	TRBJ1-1	TGTGCCAGCAGCCGAGGACAGGGGATGAACACTGAAGCTTTCTTT	CASSRGQGMNTEAFF
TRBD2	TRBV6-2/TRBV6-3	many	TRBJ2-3	TGTGCCAGCAGTTACTCGACTGGACTAGCGGGAAATACAGATACGCAGTATTTT	CASSYSTGLAGNTDTQYF
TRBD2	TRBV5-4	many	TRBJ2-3	TGTGCCAGCAGTTCTAAACCCGAGGGACTAGCGGGACAAAGGTATTTT	CASSSKPEGLAGQRYF
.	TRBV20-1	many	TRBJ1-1	TGCAGTGCTAGACCTTATAACACTGAAGCTTTCTTT	CSARPYNTEAFF
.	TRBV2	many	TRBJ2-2	TGTGCCAGCAGTGAGGAGGGTTACACCGGGGAGCTGTTTTTT	CASSEEGYTGELFF
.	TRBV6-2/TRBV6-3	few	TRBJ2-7	TGTGCCAGCAGTGCCAGAACAGTCTACGAGCAGTACTTC	CASSARTVYEQYF
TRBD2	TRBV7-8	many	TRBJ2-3	TGTGCCAGCAGCTTACGCGACTATGGGCGGGGGGTCTCGGATACGCAGTATTTT	CASSLRDYGRGVSDTQYF
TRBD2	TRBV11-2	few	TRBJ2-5	TGTGCCAGCAGCCCCGGGACTAGCGGGACGGAGACCCAGTACTTC	CASSPGTSGTETQYF
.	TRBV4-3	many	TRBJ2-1	TGCGCCAGCAGCCAAGGACGGGGGGCCCACAATGAGCAGTTCTTC	CASSQGRGAHNEQFF
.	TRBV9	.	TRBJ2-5	TGTGCCACCGCTCGGGCAGACCAAGAGACCCAGTACTTC	CATARADQETQYF
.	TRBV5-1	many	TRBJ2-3	TGCGCCAGCAGCTTGAGGAGTATGGGCACAGATACGCAGTATTTT	CASSLRSMGTDTQYF
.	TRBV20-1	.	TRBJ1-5	TGCAGTGCTAGTGGTTTCGGCGCGGGTAGCAATCAGCCCCAGCATTTT	CSASGFGAGSNQPQHF
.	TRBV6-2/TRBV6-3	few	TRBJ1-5	TGTGCCAACTCACCCTCGGCAGATAACAATCAGCCCCAGCATTTT	CANSPSADNNQPQHF
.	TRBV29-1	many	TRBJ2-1	TGCAGCGTTGGAACTAGCCCGGCCTACAATGAGCAGTTCTTC	CSVGTSPAYNEQFF